These T cell receptor beta chains were read from a single sample in a study of Ad26.COV2.S vaccination and SARS-CoV-2 variants. Sequenced by immunoSEQ multiplex PCR; TCRdb stores in-frame clones only, minus some. The sample lists some 190,000 clones; roughly 87% were seen once. Sequenced here: peripheral blood, sampled after recovery from COVID-19. The receptors shown here come from a human donor who had recovered from COVID-19. The CDR3 runs from the conserved cysteine through the conserved F or W. A D gene is named only where the DNA matches it firmly. Size is omitted from some rows. Given values are once, few, many or a class for expanded clones.

j_call v_call cdr3_length d_call clone_size cdr3_aa cdr3_nt
TRBJ2-1 TRBV12-3/TRBV12-4 12 . . CAAGGPTDEQFF TGTGCCGCCGGGGGACCTACGGATGAGCAGTTCTTC
TRBJ1-1 TRBV3-1/TRBV3-2 14 . . CASSRWDKGTEAFF TGTGCCAGCAGCCGCTGGGACAAAGGCACTGAAGCTTTCTTT
TRBJ2-2 TRBV7-9 13 . . CASSLRNTGELFF TGTGCCAGCAGCTTACGTAACACCGGGGAGCTGTTTTTT
TRBJ2-1 TRBV9 13 . . CASSLDSYNEQFF TGTGCCAGCAGCCTCGACTCATACAATGAGCAGTTCTTC
TRBJ2-3 TRBV7-9 18 TRBD2 . CASSYGTSGSHGTDTQYF TGTGCCAGCAGTTACGGGACTAGCGGGAGTCATGGCACAGATACGCAGTATTTT
TRBJ2-1 TRBV9 15 . . CASSVHLGSYNEQFF TGTGCCAGCAGCGTTCACCTAGGCTCCTACAATGAGCAGTTCTTC
TRBJ2-3 TRBV7-2 13 . . CASSLRNTDTQYF TGTGCCAGCAGCTTACGGAACACAGATACGCAGTATTTT
TRBJ1-1 TRBV5-1 15 . . CASSLANLGNTEAFF TGCGCCAGCAGCTTGGCCAATCTAGGGAACACTGAAGCTTTCTTT
TRBJ2-5 TRBV6-5 15 TRBD2 . CASKPSGGARETQYF TGTGCCAGCAAACCTAGCGGGGGGGCCCGGGAGACCCAGTACTTC
TRBJ1-3 TRBV25-1 14 . . CASSEGYSGNTIYF TGTGCCAGCAGTGAAGGGTACTCTGGAAACACCATATATTTT
TRBJ1-6 TRBV5-6 14 . few CASSPTGFASPLHF TGTGCCAGCAGCCCAACAGGGTTTGCTTCACCCCTCCACTTT
TRBJ1-2 TRBV12-5 14 . . CASSTTVSNYGYTF TGTGCTAGCTCCACGACAGTTTCTAACTATGGCTACACCTTC
TRBJ2-7 TRBV29-1 13 . . CSVEEDNPYEQYF TGCAGCGTTGAAGAAGACAATCCCTACGAGCAGTACTTC
TRBJ1-3 TRBV7-3 15 TRBD1 . CASSPGTGGANTIYF TGTGCCAGCAGCCCCGGGACAGGGGGCGCGAACACCATATATTTT
TRBJ2-3 TRBV11-2 14 . once CASSLGTASDTQYF TGTGCCAGCAGCTTAGGGACAGCGTCAGATACGCAGTATTTT
TRBJ1-2 TRBV6-1 13 . once CASSDFQNYGYTF TGTGCCAGCAGTGATTTTCAAAACTATGGCTACACCTTC
TRBJ2-1 TRBV5-1 16 TRBD2 . CASSPSTSGLYNEQFF TGCGCCAGCAGCCCCTCGACTAGCGGCCTCTACAATGAGCAGTTCTTC
TRBJ2-7 TRBV10-3 14 TRBD1 . CAMGRDRNSYEQYF TGTGCCATGGGAAGGGACAGGAACTCCTACGAGCAGTACTTC
TRBJ1-1 TRBV2 13 . . CASSYRDDTEAFF TGTGCCAGCAGTTATCGGGACGACACTGAAGCTTTCTTT
TRBJ1-5 TRBV30 15 . . CAWSGSGGGNQPQHF TGTGCCTGGAGCGGTTCTGGGGGTGGCAATCAGCCCCAGCATTTT
TRBJ2-1 TRBV19 15 TRBD1 . CASSTYRGQRNEQFF TGTGCCAGTAGTACCTACAGGGGGCAAAGGAATGAGCAGTTCTTC
TRBJ2-4 TRBV4-1 17 . . CASSQDRGLGQINIQYF TGCGCCAGCAGCCAAGATCGGGGGTTGGGACAGATAAACATTCAGTACTTC